This TCR beta chain was sequenced in a study of beta chain features in type 1 diabetes. Study-wide results and caveats: Fewer junction insertions and more nucleotide deletions appeared in type 1 diabetes patients. Among all four CD4+ subsets, Type 1 diabetes patients had TCRB CDR3s that were moderately but significantly shorter.

Every donor provided one heparinised blood draw, which averaged approximately 100 mL. A sort by CD45RO/CCR7/CD25/CD127/CD95/CD27 yielded CD4+ naive, central memory, regulatory and stem cell-like memory cells. Purity above 95% was achieved in all sorted populations. cDNA synthesis used the whole RNA isolate, giving expressed TCRB sequences. Only in-frame clones appear in the TCRdb table, and some are missing; sequencing was by immunoSEQ multiplex PCR. This table has hundreds of thousands of clones, over 11% appearing once. V trimming: 4 bases; J trimming: 4 bases; junction bases outside the gene matches: 9. The CDR3 covers 16 residues. Germline V gene sequence: CDR1 PRHDT, CDR2 FYEKMQ (reference sequence). As for this clone: No antigen is known for it.

The sequence came from a man between 18 and 29 years old with type 1 diabetes. The sample was naive CD4+ T cells from blood. The rearrangement links TRBV13 to TRBJ1-3; 8 bases fit TRBD1. The CDR3 sequence: CASSSRRTGIGNTIYF. CDR3 coding DNA: TGTGCCAGCAGCTCCAGAAGGACAGGGATCGGAAACACCATATATTTT.